Below, 13 T cell receptor beta chains from the same sample are listed, as sequenced in a study of OX40 agonist ivuxolimab in advanced cancers. Repertoires were generated with immunoSEQ multiplex PCR, while TCRdb's copy carries only in-frame clones and drops some. The table records around 61,000 clones, approximately 86% of them present only once. The starting material was CD4+ or CD8+ T cells sorted from blood, obtained in a trial of the OX40 agonist ivuxolimab. These TCRs come from an adult with an advanced solid tumor such as melanoma, head and neck, liver or kidney cancer.

CDR3 region: CAISESLVIDTQYF. The CDR3 nucleotides are TGTGCCATCAGTGAGTCGCTAGTTATAGATACGCAGTATTTT. The chain combines TRBV10-3 with TRBJ2-3; D not resolved. V lost 0 bases and J 5 bases, leaving 9 bases between the germline ends. This CDR3 spans 14 amino acids. Germline V lookup: CDR1 ENHRY, CDR2 SYGVKD.

J is TRBJ1-5 and V is TRBV28; no clear D. Per the germline V gene, CDR1 is MDHEN and CDR2 is SYDVKM. This CDR3 contains 17 residues. V was cut by 3 bases and J by 0 bases, with 15 bases left in between. CDR3 in amino acids: CASSFEYTSYSNQPQHF. DNA of the CDR3: TGTGCCAGCAGTTTCGAGTATACCAGTTATAGCAATCAGCCCCAGCATTTT.

The J gene is TRBJ1-1, the V gene TRBV2, with 7 positions matching TRBD1. Germline CDR1 is SNHLY and CDR2 is FYNNEI. V was pared by 7 bases and J by 2 bases, with 7 bases of the junction left unmatched. The CDR3 extends over 14 amino acids. The CDR3 here is CASIGRGPNTEAFF. CDR3 coding DNA: TGTGCCAGCATTGGTAGGGGGCCTAACACTGAAGCTTTCTTT.

The gene calls are TRBV29-1 and TRBJ1-1; D uncertain. The germline gives CDR1 SQVTM, CDR2 ANQGSEA. The V end lost 6 bases, the J end lost 10 bases, and 24 bases lay between the germline ends. The CDR3 has 14 residues. In DNA form, the CDR3 reads TGCAGCGTCGCTAAGGACCGGACCCTCACGGGAGCTTTCTTT. Protein: CSVAKDRTLTGAFF.

This chain uses TRBV28 with TRBJ1-2; D is undetermined. Germline V gives CDR1 MDHEN, CDR2 SYDVKM. The CDR3 has 12 amino acids. Between the trimmed V and J ends, which lost 6 bases and 2 bases, there was a span of 7 bases. The CDR3 DNA follows: TGTGCCAGCAGGGTTGCCAACTATGGCTACACCTTC. Translated: CASRVANYGYTF.

This rearrangement joins TRBV5-1 to TRBJ2-1; D uncertain. The CDR3 spans 14 residues. V lost 6 bases, J lost 4 bases, and 14 bases lay in between. The germline gives CDR1 SGHRS, CDR2 YFSETQ. CDR3 DNA sequence: TGCGCCAGCACCCCCCTAGGCAGTTACAATGAGCAGTTCTTC. Protein sequence: CASTPLGSYNEQFF.

The J gene is TRBJ1-1, the V gene TRBV7-8; TRBD1 matches at 7 bases. The ends lost 5 bases at V and 3 bases at J; junction bases unmatched: 6. The CDR3 is made up of 14 amino acids. Germline assignment: CDR1 SGHVS and CDR2 FQNEAQ. The CDR3 here is CASSPLTGDTEAFF. CDR3 nucleotides: TGTGCCAGCAGCCCACTTACAGGGGACACTGAAGCTTTCTTT.

The rearrangement joins TRBV5-1 to TRBJ1-3, with a tentative D call TRBD1 (5 bases). Germline V gene sequence: CDR1 SGHRS, CDR2 YFSETQ. Trimming stripped 0 bases from V and 4 bases from J, with 11 bases between. The CDR3 extends over 15 amino acids. Here the CDR3 DNA reads TGCGCCAGCAGCTTGGGGGCAGGGTTCGGAAACACCATATATTTT. Encoded protein: CASSLGAGFGNTIYF.

This clone has a handful of counts. The V call is TRBV27, the J call TRBJ1-2; the D gene is possibly TRBD1 (5 bases). Germline V gives CDR1 MNHEY, CDR2 SMNVEV (reference sequence). The ends were cut back, 5 bases at V and 6 bases at J, with 22 bases in the middle. The CDR3 contains 16 residues. CDR3 nucleotide sequence: TGTGCCAGCAGTAGAACTGGGACCTCTAGTTTTGATGGCTACACCTTC. Amino acids: CASSRTGTSSFDGYTF.

This rearrangement joins TRBV2 to TRBJ2-7; TRBD2 matches at 15 bases. CDR3 length equals 17 residues. The V gene end was trimmed by 5 bases and the J gene end by 7 bases; junction bases not matched to a gene: 12. Germline V CDR1 and CDR2: SNHLY, FYNNEI. CDR3 bases: TGTGCCAGCAGTCCCACACCGGGACTAGCGGGAGGTGGAGAGCAGTACTTC. This codes for CASSPTPGLAGGGEQYF.

This chain links TRBV2 with TRBJ2-5, with D uncertain. CDR1 is SNHLY, CDR2 FYNNEI, per germline. V was trimmed by 6 bases and J by 4 bases, leaving 9 bases between them. The CDR3 extends over 12 amino acids. In nucleotides, the CDR3 is TGTGCCAGCAGCCGGGTCCTAGAGACCCAGTACTTC. Encoded protein: CASSRVLETQYF.

There are a few counts of this clone. V is TRBV7-9 and J is TRBJ1-4; tentative D call: TRBD1 (6 bases). This CDR3 comprises 16 residues. Between the trimmed V and J ends, which lost 7 bases and 0 bases, there was a span of 15 bases. CDR1 is SEHNR and CDR2 is FQNEAQ in the germline V gene (reference sequence). The CDR3 loop is CASTTGRVTTNEKLFF. The CDR3 nucleotides are TGTGCCAGCACCACAGGGCGCGTTACAACTAATGAAAAACTGTTTTTT.

The chain couples TRBV19 to TRBJ2-3, with D unresolved. Germline assignment: CDR1 LNHDA and CDR2 SQIVND (reference sequence). The CDR3 sequence is 14 residues long. Trimming took 3 bases from V and 2 from J, leaving 9 bases between them. Here the CDR3 DNA reads TGTGCCAGTAGTATGGAGCGCTACACAGATACGCAGTATTTT. Its protein product is CASSMERYTDTQYF.